This T cell receptor (beta chain) was sequenced in a study of T cell clonotyping in hematopoietic cell transplantation. The repertoire was sequenced with immunoSEQ multiplex PCR; TCRdb's copy has only in-frame clones and lacks some. The repertoire holds about 7,000 clones, around 87% seen once, with 5% to 6% in the top ten. V dropped 6 bases and J dropped 1 base, with 9 bases sitting between them. The CDR3 length is 13 residues. The germline V gene encodes CDR1 MRHNA and CDR2 SNTAGT. In regard to this clone: Its antigen is not identified.

Study-level points and caveats: No sorting was done, leaving CD4 and CD8 contributions mixed.

Sample: PBMCs, taken 100 days after allogeneic stem cell transplant. The receptor comes from a male patient aged 45-60 years who had an allogeneic stem cell transplant from a related donor, so the T cells may come from the graft donor. Some clones in this sample may be carry-over from other donors' samples. The chain joins TRBV6-4 to TRBJ1-1, with a weak D call TRBD1 (5 bases). CDR3 amino acids: CASSADRNTEAFF. The CDR3 DNA reads TGTGCCAGCAGCGCCGACAGGAACACTGAAGCTTTCTTT.